The rows below give T cell receptor beta chains drawn from one sample of a study of cytomegalovirus exposure and HLA in healthy donors. The method was immunoSEQ multiplex PCR; TCRdb's version includes in-frame clones alone and lacks a portion of them. The profile shows 210,000 or so clones, roughly 88% of them singletons. Material for sequencing was PBMCs. These receptors were collected from a boy aged 2-9 years in good health and CMV-seronegative. The CDR3 runs from the conserved cysteine through the conserved F or W. The D gene is left open where the match is weak. Clone size is shown for a subset of rows, as once, few, many or a class of expanded clone.

V gene	J gene	clone size	D gene	CDR3 protein	CDR3 DNA
TRBV5-1	TRBJ2-2	NA	NA	CASSLARGDPGELFF	TGCGCCAGCAGCTTGGCCAGGGGGGACCCCGGGGAGCTGTTTTTT
TRBV13	TRBJ2-3	NA	TRBD1	CASSSSTGGEGTDTQYF	TGTGCCAGCAGTTCATCGACAGGGGGCGAGGGCACAGATACGCAGTATTTT
TRBV2	TRBJ2-7	NA	NA	CASRQSSYEQYF	TGTGCCAGCCGACAGAGCTCCTACGAGCAGTACTTC
TRBV5-4	TRBJ2-3	NA	NA	CASSLGGSAGRGRDTQYF	TGTGCCAGCAGCTTGGGAGGTTCGGCAGGGCGGGGAAGAGATACGCAGTATTTT
TRBV9	TRBJ2-7	NA	TRBD2	CASSVEPSGASYEQYF	TGTGCCAGCAGCGTAGAGCCTAGCGGGGCCTCCTACGAGCAGTACTTC
TRBV13	TRBJ2-1	NA	TRBD2	CASSSPTSGRGDEQFF	TGTGCCAGCAGCTCCCCGACTAGCGGGAGAGGGGATGAGCAGTTCTTC
TRBV13	TRBJ2-1	NA	TRBD1	CASSIRQGGSNEQFF	TGTGCCAGCAGCATCAGACAGGGTGGATCTAATGAGCAGTTCTTC
TRBV9	TRBJ1-4	few	NA	CASSVGGDKGKLFF	TGTGCCAGCAGCGTAGGGGGCGACAAAGGAAAACTGTTTTTT
TRBV19	TRBJ2-7	NA	TRBD2	CASSPTKLASSEQYF	TGTGCCAGTAGTCCCACCAAACTAGCGTCGAGTGAGCAGTACTTC
TRBV6-5	TRBJ2-7	NA	NA	CASSYVTSFYEQYF	TGTGCCAGCAGTTACGTAACTAGCTTCTACGAGCAGTACTTC
TRBV7-8	TRBJ1-1	NA	NA	CASSLRTEREAFF	TGTGCCAGCAGCCTAAGGACAGAGCGTGAAGCTTTCTTT
TRBV5-1	TRBJ2-1	NA	TRBD1	CASSLDRETYNEQFF	TGCGCCAGCAGCCTTGACAGGGAGACGTACAATGAGCAGTTCTTC
TRBV27	TRBJ1-6	NA	NA	CASLGLPFYNSPLHF	TGTGCCAGCCTGGGACTGCCGTTCTATAATTCACCCCTCCACTTT
TRBV12-5	TRBJ1-5	once	TRBD1	CASGLVLGQGNHQPQHF	TGTGCTAGTGGTTTGGTACTGGGACAGGGTAATCATCAGCCCCAGCATTTT
TRBV29-1	TRBJ2-7	NA	TRBD1	CSVEDRLSTYEQYF	TGCAGCGTTGAGGACAGGCTCTCAACCTACGAGCAGTACTTC
TRBV4-1	TRBJ1-2	NA	NA	CASSSQGRPNYGYTF	TGCGCCAGCAGCTCTCAGGGCCGGCCTAACTATGGCTACACCTTC
TRBV19	TRBJ1-1	few	NA	CASSRAGVNEAFF	TGTGCCAGTAGTCGGGCGGGGGTCAATGAAGCTTTCTTT
TRBV6-5	TRBJ1-1	NA	NA	CASSFGRGTEAFF	TGTGCCAGCAGTTTTGGCAGGGGTACTGAAGCTTTCTTT
TRBV11-2	TRBJ2-7	once	TRBD2	CASSPVLLAGGRTYEQYF	TGTGCCAGCAGCCCAGTTTTGTTAGCGGGGGGCCGGACCTACGAGCAGTACTTC
TRBV5-4	TRBJ2-7	NA	NA	CASSRGDRPSYEQYF	TGTGCCAGCAGCCGGGGAGACAGGCCCTCCTACGAGCAGTACTTC
TRBV5-1	TRBJ2-1	NA	TRBD2	CASSSGGSGEFF	TGCGCCAGCAGCTCCGGGGGGAGCGGGGAGTTCTTC
TRBV5-6	TRBJ2-3	NA	NA	CASSLGQKDTDTQYF	TGTGCCAGCAGCTTGGGGCAGAAAGACACAGATACGCAGTATTTT
TRBV4-1	TRBJ2-7	NA	TRBD2	CASSQDGVAGGTYEQYF	TGCGCCAGCAGCCAAGATGGGGTAGCGGGAGGGACCTACGAGCAGTACTTC
TRBV5-5	TRBJ1-1	NA	TRBD1	CASSGGGKVLNTEAFF	TGTGCCAGCAGCGGAGGGGGCAAGGTTTTGAACACTGAAGCTTTCTTT
TRBV7-9	TRBJ1-1	NA	NA	CASSLGTTLNTEAFF	TGTGCCAGCAGCTTAGGGACAACCCTGAACACTGAAGCTTTCTTT
TRBV30	TRBJ2-7	NA	TRBD2	CAWDGGSSYEQYF	TGTGCCTGGGATGGCGGGAGCTCCTACGAGCAGTACTTC
TRBV4-1	TRBJ2-5	NA	TRBD2	CASSHPGVAGETQYF	TGCGCCAGCAGCCATCCCGGGGTAGCGGGGGAGACCCAGTACTTC
TRBV29-1	TRBJ2-1	once	NA	CSVEGSFTGNEQFF	TGCAGCGTTGAAGGATCCTTTACGGGCAATGAGCAGTTCTTC
TRBV27	TRBJ2-7	NA	TRBD2	CASRGGLADEQYF	TGTGCCAGCAGGGGGGGACTAGCTGACGAGCAGTACTTC